This T cell receptor (beta chain) comes out of a study of blood T cell repertoires in COVID-19. This clone was observed a handful of times. The germline V gene encodes CDR1 MDHEN and CDR2 SYDVKM. The CDR3 has 16 residues. Trimming pared 6 bases from V and 3 bases from J, leaving 18 bases between. TCRdb keeps only in-frame clones here, not all; method: immunoSEQ multiplex PCR. The profile shows about 120,000 clones, around three quarters of them singletons. The material sequenced was peripheral blood. The gene calls are TRBV28 and TRBJ1-5; the D is unclear. The TCR sequence derives from a man in his sixties with active or convalescent COVID-19. CDR3 in amino acids: CASRTWRQPNNQPQHF. CDR3 DNA sequence: TGTGCCAGCAGGACCTGGCGGCAGCCCAACAATCAGCCCCAGCATTTT.